This T cell receptor beta chain was documented in a study of T-cell memory formation after mild COVID-19. The length of the CDR3 is 14 residues. Per germline, CDR1 SEHNR and CDR2 FQNEAQ (reference sequence). Trimming stripped 7 bases from V and 6 bases from J, with 16 bases between. TCRdb itself ran the 5' RACE reads through MiXCR, one entry per CDR3 protein. Of under 200,000 distinct CDR3 sequences in the sample, roughly a third were seen once. Sequencing input: PBMCs or a T cell subset sorted from them (not recorded which). The genes are TRBV7-9 and TRBJ2-1; D gene unclear. This receptor was identified in an adult woman who had mild COVID-19 (a few samples of this study predate the infection). Cell type and time point are not known. CDR3 loop: CASILSVGFNEQFF. The CDR3 DNA reads TGTGCCAGCATTTTAAGCGTCGGGTTCAATGAGCAGTTCTTC.